This T cell receptor beta chain was sequenced in a study of CD8+ T cells in alopecia areata. The study's findings and limits: Normal scalp showed lower clonality than lesional scalp, especially alopecia totalis/universalis. Sequencing of scalp samples also includes resident alphabeta T cells from normal skin.

As for this clone: Its antigen remains unidentified.

Extraction of RNA preceded its reverse transcription into cDNA, which served as the sequencing template. Assay: immunoSEQ multiplex PCR; the TCRdb copy retains only in-frame clones and omits some. Altogether 200,000 to 250,000 clones are present, 50% to 65% being singletons, with the ten largest covering 0.45%. The origin of this receptor is a human donor with alopecia areata. This specimen was CD4+ T cells sorted from blood, taken at week 0.

The DNA of the CDR3 is TGTGCCTGGATAAGGGACACGGCTTTTAACTATGGCTACACCTTC. Translating gives CAWIRDTAFNYGYTF. The chain employs TRBV30 and TRBJ1-2; tentative D call: TRBD1 (6 bases). This CDR3 spans 15 amino acids. V lost 4 bases, J lost 1 base, and 16 bases lay in between. CDR1 is GTSNPN and CDR2 is SVGIG in the germline V gene (reference sequence).